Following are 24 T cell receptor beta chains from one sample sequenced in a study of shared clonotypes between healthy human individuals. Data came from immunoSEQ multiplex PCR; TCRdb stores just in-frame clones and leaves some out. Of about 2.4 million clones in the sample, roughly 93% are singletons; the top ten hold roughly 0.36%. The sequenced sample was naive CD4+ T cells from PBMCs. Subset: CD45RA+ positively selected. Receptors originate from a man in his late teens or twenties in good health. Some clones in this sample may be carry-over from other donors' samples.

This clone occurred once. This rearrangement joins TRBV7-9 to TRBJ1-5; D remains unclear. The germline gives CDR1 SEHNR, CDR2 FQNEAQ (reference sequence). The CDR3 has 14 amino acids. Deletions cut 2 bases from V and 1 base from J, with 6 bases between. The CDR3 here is CASSLQASNQPQHF. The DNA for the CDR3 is TGTGCCAGCAGCTTACAGGCGAGCAATCAGCCCCAGCATTTT.

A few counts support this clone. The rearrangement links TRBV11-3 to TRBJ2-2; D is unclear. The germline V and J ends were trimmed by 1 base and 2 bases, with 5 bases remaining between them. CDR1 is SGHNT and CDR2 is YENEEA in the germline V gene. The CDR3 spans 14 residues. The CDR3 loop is CASSLVVNTGELFF. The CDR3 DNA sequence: TGTGCCAGCAGCTTAGTAGTCAACACCGGGGAGCTGTTTTTT.

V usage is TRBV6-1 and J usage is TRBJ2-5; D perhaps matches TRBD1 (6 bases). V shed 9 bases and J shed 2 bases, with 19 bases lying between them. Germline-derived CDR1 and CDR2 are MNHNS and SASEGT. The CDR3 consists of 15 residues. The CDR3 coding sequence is TGTGCCAGTCACAGGGTTAGGGGTTTACAAGAGACCCAGTACTTC. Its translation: CASHRVRGLQETQYF.

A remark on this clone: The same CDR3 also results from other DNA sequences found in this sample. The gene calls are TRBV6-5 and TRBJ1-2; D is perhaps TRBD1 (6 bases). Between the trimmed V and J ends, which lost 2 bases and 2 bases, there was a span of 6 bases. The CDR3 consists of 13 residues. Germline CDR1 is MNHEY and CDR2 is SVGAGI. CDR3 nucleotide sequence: TGTGCCAGCAGTTACCAGGGGAACTATGGCTACACCTTC. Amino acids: CASSYQGNYGYTF.

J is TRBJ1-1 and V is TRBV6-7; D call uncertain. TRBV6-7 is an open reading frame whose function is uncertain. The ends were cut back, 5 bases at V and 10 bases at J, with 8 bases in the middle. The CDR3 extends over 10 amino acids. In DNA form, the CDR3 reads TGTGCCAGCAGTGACCCGGGAGCTTTCTTT. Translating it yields CASSDPGAFF.

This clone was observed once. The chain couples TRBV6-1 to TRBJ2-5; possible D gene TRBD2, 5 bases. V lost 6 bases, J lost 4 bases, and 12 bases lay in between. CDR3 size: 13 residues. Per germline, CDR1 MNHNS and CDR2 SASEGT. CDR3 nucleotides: TGTGCCAGCAGACCGGGGAGAATAGAGACCCAGTACTTC. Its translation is CASRPGRIETQYF.

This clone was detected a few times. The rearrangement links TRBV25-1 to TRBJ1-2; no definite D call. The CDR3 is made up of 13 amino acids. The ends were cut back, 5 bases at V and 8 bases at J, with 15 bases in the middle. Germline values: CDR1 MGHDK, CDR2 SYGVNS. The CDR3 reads CASSPEGTAGYTF. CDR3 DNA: TGTGCCAGCAGTCCGGAGGGAACAGCGGGCTACACCTTC.

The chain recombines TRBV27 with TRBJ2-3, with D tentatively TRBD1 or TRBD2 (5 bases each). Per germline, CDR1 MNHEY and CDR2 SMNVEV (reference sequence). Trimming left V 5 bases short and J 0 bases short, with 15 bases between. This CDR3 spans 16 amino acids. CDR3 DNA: TGTGCCAGCAGTACCCGGGACGGACCTAGCACAGATACGCAGTATTTT. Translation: CASSTRDGPSTDTQYF.

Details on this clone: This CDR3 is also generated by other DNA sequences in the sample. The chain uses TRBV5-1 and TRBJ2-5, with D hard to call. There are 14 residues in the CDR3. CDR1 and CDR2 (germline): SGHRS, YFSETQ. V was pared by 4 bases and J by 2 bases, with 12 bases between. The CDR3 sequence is CASSLEQIQETQYF. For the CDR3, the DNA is TGCGCCAGCAGCCTGGAACAGATTCAAGAGACCCAGTACTTC. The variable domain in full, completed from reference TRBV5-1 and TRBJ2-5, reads KAGVTQTPRYLIKTRGQQVTLSCSPISGHRSVSWYQQTPGQGLQFLFEYFSETQRNKGNFPGRFSGRQFSNSRSEMNVSTLELGDSALYLCASSLEQIQETQYFGPGTRLLVL.

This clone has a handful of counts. The CDR3 DNA follows: TGTGCCAGCTCACCATTCGAGGGTCTTGAAGCTTTCTTT. This encodes CASSPFEGLEAFF. V is TRBV18 and J is TRBJ1-1; D is undetermined. The length of the CDR3 is 13 residues. Germline V CDR1 and CDR2: KGHSH, LQKENI. V was trimmed by 2 bases and J by 7 bases, leaving 11 bases between them.

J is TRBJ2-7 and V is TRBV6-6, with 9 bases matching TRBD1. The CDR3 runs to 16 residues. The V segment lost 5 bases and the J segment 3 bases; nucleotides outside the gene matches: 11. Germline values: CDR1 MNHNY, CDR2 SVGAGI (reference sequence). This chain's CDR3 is CASSPPAGQGFYEQYF. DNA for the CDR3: TGTGCCAGCAGTCCCCCGGCGGGACAGGGCTTCTACGAGCAGTACTTC.

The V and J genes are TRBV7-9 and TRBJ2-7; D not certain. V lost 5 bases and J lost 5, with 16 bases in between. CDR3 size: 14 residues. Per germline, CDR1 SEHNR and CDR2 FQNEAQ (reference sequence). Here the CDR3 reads CASSPDSRGNEQYF. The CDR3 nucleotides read TGTGCCAGCAGCCCAGATTCCCGCGGAAACGAGCAGTACTTC.

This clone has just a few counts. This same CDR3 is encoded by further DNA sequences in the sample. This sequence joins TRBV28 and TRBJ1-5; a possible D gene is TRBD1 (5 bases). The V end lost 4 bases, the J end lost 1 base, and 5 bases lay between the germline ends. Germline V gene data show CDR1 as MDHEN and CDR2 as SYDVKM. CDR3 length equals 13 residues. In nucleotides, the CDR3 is TGTGCCAGCAGTTGGGACAGCAATCAGCCCCAGCATTTT. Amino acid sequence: CASSWDSNQPQHF. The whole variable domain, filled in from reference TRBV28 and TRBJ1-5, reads DVKVTQSSRYLVKRTGEKVFLECVQDMDHENMFWYRQDPGLGLRLIYFSYDVKMKEKGDIPEGYSVSREKKERFSLILESASTNQTSMYLCASSWDSNQPQHFGDGTRLSIL.

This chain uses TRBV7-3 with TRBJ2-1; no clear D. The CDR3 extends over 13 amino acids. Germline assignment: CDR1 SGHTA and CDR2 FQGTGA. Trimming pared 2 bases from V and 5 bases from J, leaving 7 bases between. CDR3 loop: CASSLPADNEQFF. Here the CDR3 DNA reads TGTGCCAGCAGCTTACCGGCGGACAATGAGCAGTTCTTC.

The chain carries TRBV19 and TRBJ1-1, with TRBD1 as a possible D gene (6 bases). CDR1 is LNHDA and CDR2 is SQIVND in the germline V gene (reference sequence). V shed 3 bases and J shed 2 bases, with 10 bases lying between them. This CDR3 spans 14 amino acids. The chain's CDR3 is CASSIFGGNTEAFF. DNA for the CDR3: TGTGCCAGTAGTATTTTCGGGGGCAACACTGAAGCTTTCTTT.

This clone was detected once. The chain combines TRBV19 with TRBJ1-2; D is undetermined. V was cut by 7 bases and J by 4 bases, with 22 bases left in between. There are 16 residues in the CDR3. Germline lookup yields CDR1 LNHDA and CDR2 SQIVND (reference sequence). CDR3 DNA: TGTGCCAGTATGGGTCCCAGGCAAGGGAGAGGCTATGGCTACACCTTC. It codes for CASMGPRQGRGYGYTF.

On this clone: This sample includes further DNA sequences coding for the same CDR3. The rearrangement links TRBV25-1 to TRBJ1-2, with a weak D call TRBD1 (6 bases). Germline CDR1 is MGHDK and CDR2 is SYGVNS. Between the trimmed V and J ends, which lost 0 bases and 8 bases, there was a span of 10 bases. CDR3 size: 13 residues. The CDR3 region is CASSEYRGLGYTF. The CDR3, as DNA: TGTGCCAGCAGTGAATACAGGGGATTGGGCTACACCTTC.

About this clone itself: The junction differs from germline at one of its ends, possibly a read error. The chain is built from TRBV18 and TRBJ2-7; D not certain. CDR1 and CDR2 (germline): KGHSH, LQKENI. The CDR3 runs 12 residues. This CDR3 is CASSEFSHEQYF. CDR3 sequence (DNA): TGTGCCAGCTCAGAGTTCTCCCACGAGCAGTACTTC.

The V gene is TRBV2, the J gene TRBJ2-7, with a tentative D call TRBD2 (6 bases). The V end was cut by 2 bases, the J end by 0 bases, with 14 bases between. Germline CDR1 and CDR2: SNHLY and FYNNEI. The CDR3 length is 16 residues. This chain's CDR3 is CASSENGGTSSYEQYF. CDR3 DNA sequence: TGTGCCAGCAGTGAAAATGGGGGGACCAGCTCCTACGAGCAGTACTTC.

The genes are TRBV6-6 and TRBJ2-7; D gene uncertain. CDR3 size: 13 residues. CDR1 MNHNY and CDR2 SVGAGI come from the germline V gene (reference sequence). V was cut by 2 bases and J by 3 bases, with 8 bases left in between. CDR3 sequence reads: CASSYGPIYEQYF. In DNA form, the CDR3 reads TGTGCCAGCAGTTACGGCCCAATCTACGAGCAGTACTTC.

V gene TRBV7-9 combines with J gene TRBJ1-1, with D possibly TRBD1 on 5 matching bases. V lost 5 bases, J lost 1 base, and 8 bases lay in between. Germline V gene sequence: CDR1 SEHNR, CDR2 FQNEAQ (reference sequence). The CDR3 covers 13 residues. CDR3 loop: CASSIGQNTEAFF. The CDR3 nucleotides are TGTGCCAGCAGCATAGGACAGAACACTGAAGCTTTCTTT.

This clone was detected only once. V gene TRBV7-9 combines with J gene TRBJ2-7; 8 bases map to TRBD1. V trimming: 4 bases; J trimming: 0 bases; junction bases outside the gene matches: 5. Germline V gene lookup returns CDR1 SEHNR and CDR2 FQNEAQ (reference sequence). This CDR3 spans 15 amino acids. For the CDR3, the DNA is TGTGCCAGCAGCTCCCGGACAGGGAGCTCCTACGAGCAGTACTTC. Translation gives CASSSRTGSSYEQYF.

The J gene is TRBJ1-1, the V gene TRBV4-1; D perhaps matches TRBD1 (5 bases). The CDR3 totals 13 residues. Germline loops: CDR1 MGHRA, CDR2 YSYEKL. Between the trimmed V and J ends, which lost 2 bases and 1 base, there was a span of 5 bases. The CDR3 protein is CASSQRGNTEAFF. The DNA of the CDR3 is TGCGCCAGCAGCCAAAGGGGGAACACTGAAGCTTTCTTT.

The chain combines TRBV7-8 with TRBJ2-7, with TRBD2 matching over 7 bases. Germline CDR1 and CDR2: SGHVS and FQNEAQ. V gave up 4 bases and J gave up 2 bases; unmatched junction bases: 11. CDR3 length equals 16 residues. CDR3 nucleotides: TGTGCCAGCAGCTCCCAACGACTAGCTCCTCCCTACGAGCAGTACTTC. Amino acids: CASSSQRLAPPYEQYF.